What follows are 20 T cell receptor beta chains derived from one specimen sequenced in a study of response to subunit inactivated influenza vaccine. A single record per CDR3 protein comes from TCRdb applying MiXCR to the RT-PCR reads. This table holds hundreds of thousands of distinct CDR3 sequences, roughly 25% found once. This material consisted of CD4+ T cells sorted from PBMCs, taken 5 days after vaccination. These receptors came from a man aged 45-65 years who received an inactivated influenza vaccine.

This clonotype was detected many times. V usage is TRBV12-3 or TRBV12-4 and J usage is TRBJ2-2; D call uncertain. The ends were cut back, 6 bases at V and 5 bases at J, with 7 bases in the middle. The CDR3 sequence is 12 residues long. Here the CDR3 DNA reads TGTGCCAGCAGGCCCGGGACCGGGGAGCTGTTTTTT. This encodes CASRPGTGELFF.

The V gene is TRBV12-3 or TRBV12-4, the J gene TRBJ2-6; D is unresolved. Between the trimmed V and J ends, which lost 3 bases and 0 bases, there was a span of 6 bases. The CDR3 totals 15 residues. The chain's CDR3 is CASSFSSSGANVLTF. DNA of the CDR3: TGTGCCAGCAGTTTCAGCAGCTCTGGGGCCAACGTCCTGACTTTC.

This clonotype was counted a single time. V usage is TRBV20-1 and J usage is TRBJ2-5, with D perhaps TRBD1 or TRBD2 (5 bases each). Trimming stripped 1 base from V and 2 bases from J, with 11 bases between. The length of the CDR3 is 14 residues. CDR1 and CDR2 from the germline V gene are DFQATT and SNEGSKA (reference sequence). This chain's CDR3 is CSARVGVRQETQYF. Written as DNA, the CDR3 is TGCAGTGCTAGAGTGGGGGTTAGGCAAGAGACCCAGTACTTC.

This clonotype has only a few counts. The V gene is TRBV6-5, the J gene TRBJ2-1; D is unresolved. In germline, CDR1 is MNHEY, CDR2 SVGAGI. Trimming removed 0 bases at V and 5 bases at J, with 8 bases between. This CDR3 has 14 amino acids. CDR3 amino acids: CASSYSLGNNEQFF. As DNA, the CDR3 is TGTGCCAGCAGTTACTCGCTAGGGAACAATGAGCAGTTCTTC.

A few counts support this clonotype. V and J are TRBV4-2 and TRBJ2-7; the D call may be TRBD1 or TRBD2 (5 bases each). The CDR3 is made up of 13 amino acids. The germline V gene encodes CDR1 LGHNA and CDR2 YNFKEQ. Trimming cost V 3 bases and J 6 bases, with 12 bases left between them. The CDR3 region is CASSQREGLEQYF. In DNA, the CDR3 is TGTGCCAGCAGCCAGCGTGAGGGGCTCGAGCAGTACTTC.

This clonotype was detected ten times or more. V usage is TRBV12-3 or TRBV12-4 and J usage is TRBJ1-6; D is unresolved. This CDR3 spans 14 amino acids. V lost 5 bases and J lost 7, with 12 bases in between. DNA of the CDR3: TGTGCCAGCAGTCCCGGGAGAGTAAATTCACCCCTCCACTTT. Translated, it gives CASSPGRVNSPLHF.

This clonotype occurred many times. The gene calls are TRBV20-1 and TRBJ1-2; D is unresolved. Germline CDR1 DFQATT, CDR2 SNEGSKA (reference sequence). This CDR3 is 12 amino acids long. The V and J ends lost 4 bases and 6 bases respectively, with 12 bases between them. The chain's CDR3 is CSAKDPLDGYTF. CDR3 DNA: TGCAGTGCTAAGGACCCCCTAGATGGCTACACCTTC.

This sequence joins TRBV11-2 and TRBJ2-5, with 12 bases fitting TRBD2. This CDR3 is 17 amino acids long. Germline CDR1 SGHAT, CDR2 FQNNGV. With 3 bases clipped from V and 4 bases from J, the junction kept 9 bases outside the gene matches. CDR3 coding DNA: TGTGCCAGCAGCTTGCTAGCGGGGGGGCGATTGGGAGAGACCCAGTACTTC. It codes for CASSLLAGGRLGETQYF.

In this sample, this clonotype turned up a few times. Here the CDR3 reads CASRKDSGGIEQYF. CDR3 coding DNA: TGTGCCAGCCGCAAGGATAGCGGGGGAATCGAGCAGTACTTC. The chain uses TRBV2 and TRBJ2-7; 9 bases fit TRBD2. The V gene end was trimmed by 8 bases and the J gene end by 6 bases; junction bases not matched to a gene: 11. Germline-derived CDR1 and CDR2 are SNHLY and FYNNEI. The CDR3 loop spans 14 amino acids.

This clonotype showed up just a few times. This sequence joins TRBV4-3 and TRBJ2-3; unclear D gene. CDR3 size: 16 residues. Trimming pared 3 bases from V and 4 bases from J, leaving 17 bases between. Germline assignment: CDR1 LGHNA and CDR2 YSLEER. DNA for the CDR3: TGCGCCAGCAGCCAGATACGTGGGGATCGGGCAGATACGCAGTATTTT. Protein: CASSQIRGDRADTQYF.

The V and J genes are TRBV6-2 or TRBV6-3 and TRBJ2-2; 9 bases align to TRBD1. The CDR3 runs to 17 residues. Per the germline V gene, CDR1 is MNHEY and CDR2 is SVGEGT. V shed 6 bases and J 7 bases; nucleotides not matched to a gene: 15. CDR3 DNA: TGTGCCAGCAGCCGCGTCCCGGGACAGGGCCCGGGCGGGGAGCTGTTTTTT. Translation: CASSRVPGQGPGGELFF.

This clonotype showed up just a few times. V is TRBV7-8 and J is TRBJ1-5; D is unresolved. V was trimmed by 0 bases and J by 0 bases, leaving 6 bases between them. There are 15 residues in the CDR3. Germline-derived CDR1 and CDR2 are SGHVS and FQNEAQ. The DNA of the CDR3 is TGTGCCAGCAGCTTAGCATGGGGTAGCAATCAGCCCCAGCATTTT. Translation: CASSLAWGSNQPQHF. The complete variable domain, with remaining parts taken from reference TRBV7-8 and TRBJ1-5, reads GAGVSQSPRYKVAKRGQDVALRCDPISGHVSLFWYQQALGQGPEFLTYFQNEAQLDKSGLPSDRFFAERPEGSVSTLKIQRTQQEDSAVYLCASSLAWGSNQPQHFGDGTRLSIL.

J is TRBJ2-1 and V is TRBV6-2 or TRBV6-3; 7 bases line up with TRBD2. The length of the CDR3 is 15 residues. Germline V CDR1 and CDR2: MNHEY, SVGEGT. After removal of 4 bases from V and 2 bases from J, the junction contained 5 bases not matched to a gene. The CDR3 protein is CASSSMAGAYNEQFF. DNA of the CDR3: TGTGCCAGCAGTTCGATGGCGGGAGCCTACAATGAGCAGTTCTTC.

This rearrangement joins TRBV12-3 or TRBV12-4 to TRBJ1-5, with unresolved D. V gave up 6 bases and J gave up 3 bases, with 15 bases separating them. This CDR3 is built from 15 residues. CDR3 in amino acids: CASSDNREYNQPQHF. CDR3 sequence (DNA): TGTGCCAGCAGCGATAATCGGGAGTACAATCAGCCCCAGCATTTT.

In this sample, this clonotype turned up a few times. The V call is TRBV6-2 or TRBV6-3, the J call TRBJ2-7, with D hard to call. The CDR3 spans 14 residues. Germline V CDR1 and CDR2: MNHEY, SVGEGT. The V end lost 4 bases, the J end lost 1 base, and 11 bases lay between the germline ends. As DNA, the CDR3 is TGTGCCAGCAGTTCTTTTAGCCCATCCTACGAGCAGTACTTC. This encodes CASSSFSPSYEQYF.

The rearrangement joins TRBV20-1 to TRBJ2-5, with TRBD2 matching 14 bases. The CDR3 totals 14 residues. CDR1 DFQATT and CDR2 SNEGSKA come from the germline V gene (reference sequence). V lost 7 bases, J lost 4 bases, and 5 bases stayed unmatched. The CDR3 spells CSGKGLAGAETQYF. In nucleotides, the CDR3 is TGCAGTGGTAAGGGACTAGCGGGAGCAGAGACCCAGTACTTC.

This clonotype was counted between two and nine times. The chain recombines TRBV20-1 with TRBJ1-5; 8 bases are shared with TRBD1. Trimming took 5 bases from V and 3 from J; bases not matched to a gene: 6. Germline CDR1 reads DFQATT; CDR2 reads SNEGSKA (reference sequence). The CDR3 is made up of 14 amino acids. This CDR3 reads CSASPTGVNQPQHF. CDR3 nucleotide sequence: TGCAGTGCTTCTCCGACAGGGGTCAATCAGCCCCAGCATTTT.

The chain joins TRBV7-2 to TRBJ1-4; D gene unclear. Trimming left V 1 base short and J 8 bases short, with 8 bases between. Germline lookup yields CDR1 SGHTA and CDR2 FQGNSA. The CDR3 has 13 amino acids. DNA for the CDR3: TGTGCCAGCAGCTTAGGGGTTCAGGAAAAACTGTTTTTT. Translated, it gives CASSLGVQEKLFF.

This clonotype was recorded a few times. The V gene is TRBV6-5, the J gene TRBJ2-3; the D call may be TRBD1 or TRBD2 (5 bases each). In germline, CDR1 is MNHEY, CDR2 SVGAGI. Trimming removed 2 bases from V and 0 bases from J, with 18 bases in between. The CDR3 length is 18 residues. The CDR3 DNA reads TGTGCCAGCAGTTACCAAACCGGGACCGAGATTAGCACAGATACGCAGTATTTT. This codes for CASSYQTGTEISTDTQYF.

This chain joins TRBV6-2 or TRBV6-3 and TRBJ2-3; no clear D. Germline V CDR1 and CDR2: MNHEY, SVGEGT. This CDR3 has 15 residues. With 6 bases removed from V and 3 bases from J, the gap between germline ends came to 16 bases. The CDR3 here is CASSHQVKWTDTQYF. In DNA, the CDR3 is TGTGCCAGCAGCCACCAGGTGAAGTGGACAGATACGCAGTATTTT.